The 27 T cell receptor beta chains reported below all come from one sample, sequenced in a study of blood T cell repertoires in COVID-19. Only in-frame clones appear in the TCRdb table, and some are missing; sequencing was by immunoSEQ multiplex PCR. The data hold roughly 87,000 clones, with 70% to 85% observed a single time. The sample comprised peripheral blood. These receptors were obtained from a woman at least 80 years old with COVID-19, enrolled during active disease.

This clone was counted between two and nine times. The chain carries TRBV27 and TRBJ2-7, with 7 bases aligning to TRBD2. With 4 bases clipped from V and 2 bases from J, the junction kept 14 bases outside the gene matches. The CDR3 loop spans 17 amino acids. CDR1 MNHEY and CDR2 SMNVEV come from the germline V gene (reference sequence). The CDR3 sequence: CASSSIAGGTRAYEQYF. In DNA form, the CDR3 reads TGTGCCAGCAGTTCCATTGCCGGGGGGACCCGGGCCTACGAGCAGTACTTC.

The CDR3, as DNA: TGTGCCAGCAGCTTAGGTCCCGGAGGTGCGATCTACGAGCAGTACTTC. It yields the protein CASSLGPGGAIYEQYF. The V call is TRBV7-2, the J call TRBJ2-7, with D maybe TRBD2 (5 bases). The CDR3 totals 16 residues. The germline gives CDR1 SGHTA, CDR2 FQGNSA. The V and J ends lost 1 base and 3 bases respectively, with 16 bases between them.

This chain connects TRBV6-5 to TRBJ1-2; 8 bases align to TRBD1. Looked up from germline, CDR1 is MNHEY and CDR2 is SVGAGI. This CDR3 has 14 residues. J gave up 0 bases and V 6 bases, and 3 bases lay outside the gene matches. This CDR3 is CASSQGATNYGYTF. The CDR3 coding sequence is TGTGCCAGCAGCCAGGGGGCGACTAACTATGGCTACACCTTC.

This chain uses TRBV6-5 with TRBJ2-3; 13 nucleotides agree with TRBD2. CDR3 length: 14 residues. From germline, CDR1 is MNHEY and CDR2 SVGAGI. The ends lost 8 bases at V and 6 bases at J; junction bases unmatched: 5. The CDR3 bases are TGTGCCAGCCGAAAACTAGCGGGAGGGGATACGCAGTATTTT. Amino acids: CASRKLAGGDTQYF.

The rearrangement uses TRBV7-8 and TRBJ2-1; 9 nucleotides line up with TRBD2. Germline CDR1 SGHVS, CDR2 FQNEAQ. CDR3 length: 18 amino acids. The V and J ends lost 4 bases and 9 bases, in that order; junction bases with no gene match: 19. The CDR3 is CASSYLLTPGLARSEQFF. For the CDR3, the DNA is TGTGCCAGCAGCTACCTACTGACTCCGGGACTAGCTCGTAGTGAGCAGTTCTTC.

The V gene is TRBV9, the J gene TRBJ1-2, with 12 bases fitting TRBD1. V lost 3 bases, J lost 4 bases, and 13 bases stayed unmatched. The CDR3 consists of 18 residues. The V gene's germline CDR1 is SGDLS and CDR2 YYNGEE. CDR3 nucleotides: TGTGCCAGCAGCGAGTACCGGGACAGGGGGCCGTCGGGCTATGGCTACACCTTC. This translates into CASSEYRDRGPSGYGYTF.

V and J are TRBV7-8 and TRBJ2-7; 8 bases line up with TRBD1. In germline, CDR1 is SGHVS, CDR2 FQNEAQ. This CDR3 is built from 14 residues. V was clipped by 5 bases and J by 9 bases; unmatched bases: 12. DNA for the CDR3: TGTGCCAGCAGCCTGGACAGGGAACTAAGTCGGCAGTACTTC. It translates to CASSLDRELSRQYF.

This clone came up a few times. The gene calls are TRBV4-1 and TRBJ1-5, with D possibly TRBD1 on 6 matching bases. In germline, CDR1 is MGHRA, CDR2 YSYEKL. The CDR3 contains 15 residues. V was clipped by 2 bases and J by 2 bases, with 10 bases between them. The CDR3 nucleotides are TGCGCCAGCAGCCAATCCCCAGGGGGCAATCAGCCCCAGCATTTT. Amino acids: CASSQSPGGNQPQHF.

CDR3 nucleotide sequence: TGTGCCAGCCAGTCCGCCGGGGGATACGAGCAGTACTTC. Translating it yields CASQSAGGYEQYF. The chain links TRBV25-1 to TRBJ2-7; D might be TRBD2 (6 bases). Trimming took 8 bases from V and 4 from J, leaving 15 bases between them. The CDR3 spans 13 residues. CDR1 and CDR2 (germline): MGHDK, SYGVNS.

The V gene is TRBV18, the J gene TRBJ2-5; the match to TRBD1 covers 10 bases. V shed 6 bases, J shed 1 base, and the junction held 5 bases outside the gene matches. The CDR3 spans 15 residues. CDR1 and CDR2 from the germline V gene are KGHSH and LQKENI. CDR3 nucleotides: TGTGCCAGCTCCAGGGACAGGGGCTTCCAAGAGACCCAGTACTTC. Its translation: CASSRDRGFQETQYF. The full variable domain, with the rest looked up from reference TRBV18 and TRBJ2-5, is NAGVMQNPRHLVRRRGQEARLRCSPMKGHSHVYWYRQLPEEGLKFMVYLQKENIIDESGMPKERFSAEFPKEGPSILRIQQVVRGDSAAYFCASSRDRGFQETQYFGPGTRLLVL.

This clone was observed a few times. The CDR3 DNA reads as TGTGCCAGCAGTGAATATGGCGACAGGGGCAATCAGCCCCAGCATTTT. Protein: CASSEYGDRGNQPQHF. The chain is built from TRBV25-1 and TRBJ1-5; TRBD1 matches at 7 bases. CDR3 size: 16 residues. CDR1 is MGHDK and CDR2 is SYGVNS in the germline V gene. V shed 0 bases, J shed 2 bases, and the junction held 4 bases outside the gene matches.

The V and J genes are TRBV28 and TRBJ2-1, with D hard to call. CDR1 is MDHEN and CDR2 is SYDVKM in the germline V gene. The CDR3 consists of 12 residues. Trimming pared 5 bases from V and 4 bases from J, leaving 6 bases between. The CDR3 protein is CASSETYNEQFF. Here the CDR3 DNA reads TGTGCCAGCAGTGAAACTTACAATGAGCAGTTCTTC.

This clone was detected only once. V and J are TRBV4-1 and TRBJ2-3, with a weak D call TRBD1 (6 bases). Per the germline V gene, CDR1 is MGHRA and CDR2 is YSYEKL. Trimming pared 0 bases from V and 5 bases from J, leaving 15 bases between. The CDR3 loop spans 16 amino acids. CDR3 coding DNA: TGCGCCAGCAGCCAAGATACACAGGGTAGGGTAGATACGCAGTATTTT. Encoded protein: CASSQDTQGRVDTQYF.

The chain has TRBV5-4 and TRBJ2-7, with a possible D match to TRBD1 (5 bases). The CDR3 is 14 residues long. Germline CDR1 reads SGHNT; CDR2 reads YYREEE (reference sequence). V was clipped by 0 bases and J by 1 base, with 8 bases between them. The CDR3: CASSLDPGSYEQYF. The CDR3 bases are TGTGCCAGCAGCTTGGATCCAGGGTCCTACGAGCAGTACTTC. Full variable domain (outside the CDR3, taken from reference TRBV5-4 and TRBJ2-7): ETGVTQSPTHLIKTRGQQVTLRCSSQSGHNTVSWYQQALGQGPQFIFQYYREEENGRGNFPPRFSGLQFPNYSSELNVNALELDDSALYLCASSLDPGSYEQYFGPGTRLTVT.

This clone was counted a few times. Written as DNA, the CDR3 is TGTGCCAGCTCATCACTTACAGGGGTTGAGACCCAGTACTTC. Its protein product is CASSSLTGVETQYF. The chain combines TRBV18 with TRBJ2-5; 7 bases match TRBD1. CDR3 length: 14 amino acids. V was pared by 5 bases and J by 5 bases, with 8 bases of the junction left unmatched. The germline V gene has CDR1 KGHSH and CDR2 LQKENI. Full variable domain (missing parts from reference TRBV18 and TRBJ2-5): NAGVMQNPRHLVRRRGQEARLRCSPMKGHSHVYWYRQLPEEGLKFMVYLQKENIIDESGMPKERFSAEFPKEGPSILRIQQVVRGDSAAYFCASSSLTGVETQYFGPGTRLLVL.

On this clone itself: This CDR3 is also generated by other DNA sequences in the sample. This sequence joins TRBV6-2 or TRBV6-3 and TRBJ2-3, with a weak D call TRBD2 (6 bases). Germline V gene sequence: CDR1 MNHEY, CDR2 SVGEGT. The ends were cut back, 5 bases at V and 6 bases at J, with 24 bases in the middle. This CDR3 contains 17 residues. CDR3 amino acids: CASSRGMVAILYDTQYF. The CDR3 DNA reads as TGTGCCAGCAGTCGGGGGATGGTGGCCATACTCTACGATACGCAGTATTTT.

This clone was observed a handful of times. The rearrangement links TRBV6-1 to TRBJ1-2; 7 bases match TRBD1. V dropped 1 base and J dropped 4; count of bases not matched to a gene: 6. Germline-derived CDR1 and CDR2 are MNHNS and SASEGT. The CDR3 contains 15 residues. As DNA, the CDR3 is TGTGCCAGCAGTGAAGGAGGGACAGCAATCTATGGCTACACCTTC. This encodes CASSEGGTAIYGYTF.

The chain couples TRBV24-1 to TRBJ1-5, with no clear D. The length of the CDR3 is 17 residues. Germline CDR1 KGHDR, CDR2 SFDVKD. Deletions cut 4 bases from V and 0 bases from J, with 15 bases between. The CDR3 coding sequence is TGTGCCACCAGTGACTCAACCACCCACTATAGCAATCAGCCCCAGCATTTT. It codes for CATSDSTTHYSNQPQHF.

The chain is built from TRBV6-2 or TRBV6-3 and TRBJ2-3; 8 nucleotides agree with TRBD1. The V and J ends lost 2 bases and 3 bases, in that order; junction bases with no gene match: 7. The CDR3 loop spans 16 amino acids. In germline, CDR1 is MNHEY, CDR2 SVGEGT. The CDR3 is CASSYTDRDITDTQYF. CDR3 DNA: TGTGCCAGCAGTTACACGGACAGGGATATTACAGATACGCAGTATTTT.

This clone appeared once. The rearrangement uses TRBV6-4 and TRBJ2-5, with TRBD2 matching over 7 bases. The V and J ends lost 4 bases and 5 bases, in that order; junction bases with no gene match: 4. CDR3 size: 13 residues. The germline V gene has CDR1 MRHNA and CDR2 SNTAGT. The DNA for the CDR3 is TGTGCCAGCAGTGCGCGGGGAGGGGAGACCCAGTACTTC. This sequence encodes CASSARGGETQYF.

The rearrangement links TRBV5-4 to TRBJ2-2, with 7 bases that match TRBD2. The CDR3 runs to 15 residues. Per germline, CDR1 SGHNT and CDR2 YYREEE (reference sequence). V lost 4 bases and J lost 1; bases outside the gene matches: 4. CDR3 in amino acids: CASSGGGLNTGELFF. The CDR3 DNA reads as TGTGCCAGCAGCGGGGGGGGATTGAACACCGGGGAGCTGTTTTTT. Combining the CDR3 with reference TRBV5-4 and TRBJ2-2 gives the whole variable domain ETGVTQSPTHLIKTRGQQVTLRCSSQSGHNTVSWYQQALGQGPQFIFQYYREEENGRGNFPPRFSGLQFPNYSSELNVNALELDDSALYLCASSGGGLNTGELFFGEGSRLTVL.

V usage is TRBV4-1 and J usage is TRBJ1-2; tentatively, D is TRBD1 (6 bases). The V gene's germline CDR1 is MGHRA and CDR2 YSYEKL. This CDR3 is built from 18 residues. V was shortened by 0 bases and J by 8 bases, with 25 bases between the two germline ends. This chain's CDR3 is CASSQEFSGSGGWDGYTF. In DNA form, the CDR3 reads TGCGCCAGCAGCCAAGAGTTTAGTGGGTCGGGGGGCTGGGACGGCTACACCTTC.

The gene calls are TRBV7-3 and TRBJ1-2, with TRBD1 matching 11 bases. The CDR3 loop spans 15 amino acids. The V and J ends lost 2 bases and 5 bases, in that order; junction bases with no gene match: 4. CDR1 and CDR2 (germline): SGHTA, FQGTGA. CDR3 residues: CASSLSDRGHYGYTF. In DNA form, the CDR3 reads TGTGCCAGCAGCTTATCGGACAGGGGGCATTATGGCTACACCTTC.

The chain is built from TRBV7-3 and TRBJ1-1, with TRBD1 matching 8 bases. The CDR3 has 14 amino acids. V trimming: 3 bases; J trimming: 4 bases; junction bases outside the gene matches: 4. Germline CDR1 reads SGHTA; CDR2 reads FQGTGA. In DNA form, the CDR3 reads TGTGCCAGCAGCTTCTCGACAGGGGTCACTGAAGCTTTCTTT. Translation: CASSFSTGVTEAFF.

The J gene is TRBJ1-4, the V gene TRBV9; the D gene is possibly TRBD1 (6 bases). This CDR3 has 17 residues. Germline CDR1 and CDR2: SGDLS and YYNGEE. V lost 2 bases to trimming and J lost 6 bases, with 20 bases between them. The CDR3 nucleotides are TGTGCCAGCAGCGTCTGTCGCAAACAGGGATATCATGAAAAACTGTTTTTT. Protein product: CASSVCRKQGYHEKLFF.

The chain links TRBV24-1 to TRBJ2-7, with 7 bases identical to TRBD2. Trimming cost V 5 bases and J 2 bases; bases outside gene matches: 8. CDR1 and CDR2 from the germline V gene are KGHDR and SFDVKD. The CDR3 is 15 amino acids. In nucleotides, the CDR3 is TGTGCCACCAGTGCCGGGGGGAGTGGGACCTACGAGCAGTACTTC. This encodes CATSAGGSGTYEQYF.

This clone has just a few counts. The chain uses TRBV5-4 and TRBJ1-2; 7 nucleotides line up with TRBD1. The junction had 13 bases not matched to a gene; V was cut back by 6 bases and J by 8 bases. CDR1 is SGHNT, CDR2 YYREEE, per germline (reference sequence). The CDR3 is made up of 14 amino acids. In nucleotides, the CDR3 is TGTGCCAGCATTGACACCAGGGGGAGGAGCGGCTACACCTTC. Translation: CASIDTRGRSGYTF.